This T cell receptor beta chain was identified during a study of blood T cell repertoires in COVID-19. About the study: Acute-phase and convalescent COVID-19 samples originated in the United States, Italy and Spain.

The assay was immunoSEQ multiplex PCR, and TCRdb's table has in-frame clones only and misses some. Among about 69,000 clones, approximately 79% were seen once, and the ten largest hold roughly 50%. This CDR3 is built from 14 residues. Germline-derived CDR1 and CDR2 are SGHRS and YFSETQ. Germline trimming cut 4 bases from V and 5 bases from J; bases unmatched to any gene: 6. The TCR was taken from a human donor in a cohort sampled during active COVID-19. Input material: peripheral blood. V is TRBV5-1 and J is TRBJ1-5, with 7 positions matching TRBD1. CDR3 sequence (DNA): TGCGCCAGCAGCGTGACAGGGTCGGATCAGCCCCAGCATTTT. Residues: CASSVTGSDQPQHF.